The 25 T cell receptor beta chains below all came from one sample that was sequenced in a study of cytomegalovirus exposure and HLA in healthy donors. A multiplex PCR was run with 60 Vbeta primers and 13 Jbeta primers. Profiling relied on immunoSEQ multiplex PCR, and the TCRdb table lists in-frame clones only, not all of them. The repertoire includes just over 95,000 clones, around 76% of them detected once, and more than 7% sits in the top ten. The specimen sequenced was PBMCs. The receptor source for this set is a human donor in good health.

This rearrangement joins TRBV7-2 to TRBJ2-5; a possible D gene is TRBD2 (7 bases). CDR1 and CDR2 from the germline V gene are SGHTA and FQGNSA. V lost 2 bases and J 7 bases, leaving 17 bases between the germline ends. The CDR3 is 15 amino acids. CDR3 DNA: TGTGCCAGCAGCTTATTAACCGGGGGGCAGGGGACCCAGTACTTC. Translation: CASSLLTGGQGTQYF.

The chain couples TRBV19 to TRBJ2-1; 12 nucleotides line up with TRBD2. V dropped 6 bases and J dropped 6; count of bases not matched to a gene: 9. The CDR3 runs 16 residues. Per the germline V gene, CDR1 is LNHDA and CDR2 is SQIVND (reference sequence). CDR3 DNA sequence: TGTGCCAGTAGCCGACTAGCGGGAGCAAATTCCAATGAGCAGTTCTTC. As protein: CASSRLAGANSNEQFF. Combining the CDR3 with reference TRBV19 and TRBJ2-1 gives the whole variable domain DGGITQSPKYLFRKEGQNVTLSCEQNLNHDAMYWYRQDPGQGLRLIYYSQIVNDFQKGDIAEGYSVSREKKESFPLTVTSAQKNPTAFYLCASSRLAGANSNEQFFGPGTRLTVL.

The J gene is TRBJ1-4, the V gene TRBV7-2; maybe TRBD1 (6 bases). Trimming shortened V by 2 bases and J by 1 base, and 17 bases separated the two germline ends. Germline CDR1 is SGHTA and CDR2 is FQGNSA. The CDR3 covers 18 residues. CDR3 coding DNA: TGTGCCAGCAGCTTACTTCACAGGGAAGGGAAAACTAATGAAAAACTGTTTTTT. This codes for CASSLLHREGKTNEKLFF.

The chain couples TRBV15 to TRBJ2-5; D possibly corresponds to TRBD1 (5 bases). Trimming stripped 3 bases from V and 4 bases from J, with 9 bases between. The CDR3 is 13 residues long. The V gene's germline CDR1 is LNHNV and CDR2 YYDKDF (reference sequence). As DNA, the CDR3 is TGTGCCACCAGCAGGACGCAGGGAGAGACCCAGTACTTC. The encoded protein is CATSRTQGETQYF.

The chain has TRBV5-1 and TRBJ2-1, with TRBD2 matching over 8 bases. Germline lookup yields CDR1 SGHRS and CDR2 YFSETQ. The CDR3 runs to 16 residues. J was trimmed by 9 bases and V by 0 bases; bases with no gene match: 11. The CDR3 bases are TGCGCCAGCAGCTTGGAAGTAGCGGGAATTTCGGGTGAGCAGTTCTTC. Encoded protein: CASSLEVAGISGEQFF.

This clone turned up a few times. In DNA, the CDR3 is TGTGCCAGCAGTGAGGGGGGAGGCTGGTTCACCGGGACAGGGGAGGTCGAGCAGTACTTC. The encoded protein is CASSEGGGWFTGTGEVEQYF. The rearrangement joins TRBV2 to TRBJ2-7, with 10 bases fitting TRBD1. Unmatched junction bases numbered 23, after V lost 3 bases and J lost 6 bases. The CDR3 length is 20 residues. Germline CDR1 reads SNHLY; CDR2 reads FYNNEI.

The chain has TRBV7-8 and TRBJ1-2, with TRBD1 matching 10 bases. Germline V lookup: CDR1 SGHVS, CDR2 FQNEAQ. Losses at the gene ends were 5 bases for V and 5 bases for J; bases not matched to a gene: 8. The CDR3 is 15 amino acids. The CDR3 here is CASSQGTGDLYGYTF. In DNA, the CDR3 is TGTGCCAGCAGCCAGGGGACAGGGGATTTGTATGGCTACACCTTC.

The chain combines TRBV27 with TRBJ1-1; 10 bases line up with TRBD1. Germline V lookup: CDR1 MNHEY, CDR2 SMNVEV (reference sequence). The CDR3 covers 15 residues. The junction had 7 bases not matched to a gene; V was cut back by 5 bases and J by 4 bases. DNA for the CDR3: TGTGCCAGCAGTCCCGGGACAGGGGATATCACTGAAGCTTTCTTT. Protein: CASSPGTGDITEAFF.

The chain uses TRBV5-1 and TRBJ2-3, with TRBD2 as a possible D gene (6 bases). The germline gives CDR1 SGHRS, CDR2 YFSETQ. V lost 4 bases, J lost 2 bases, and 8 bases lay in between. This CDR3 region has 13 residues. CDR3 sequence (DNA): TGCGCCAGCAGCCGCGGGGACACAGATACGCAGTATTTT. Its protein product is CASSRGDTDTQYF.

The gene calls are TRBV13 and TRBJ2-7, with a weak D call TRBD1 (7 bases). The CDR3 is 13 amino acids. The V end was cut by 8 bases, the J end by 5 bases, with 16 bases between. Per germline, CDR1 PRHDT and CDR2 FYEKMQ (reference sequence). The chain's CDR3 is CASGIRGVHEQYF. The CDR3 DNA reads TGTGCCAGCGGCATCAGGGGGGTGCACGAGCAGTACTTC. Full variable domain (rest looked up from reference TRBV13 and TRBJ2-7): AAGVIQSPRHLIKEKRETATLKCYPIPRHDTVYWYQQGPGQDPQFLISFYEKMQSDKGSIPDRFSAQQFSDYHSELNMSSLELGDSALYFCASGIRGVHEQYFGPGTRLTVT.

This clone was observed once. The V and J genes are TRBV29-1 and TRBJ2-5, with TRBD2 matching over 13 bases. In germline, CDR1 is SQVTM, CDR2 ANQGSEA. The CDR3 has 14 amino acids. The V and J ends lost 6 bases and 2 bases, in that order; junction bases with no gene match: 3. CDR3 protein: CSVGLAGIQETQYF. DNA for the CDR3: TGCAGCGTGGGACTAGCGGGGATACAAGAGACCCAGTACTTC.

Points on this clone: Because it lacks the conserved phenylalanine or tryptophan at the end, this CDR3 is likely a read error. The V and J genes are TRBV29-1 and TRBJ1-2; 10 nucleotides align to TRBD1. CDR3 length equals 15 residues. J was trimmed by 3 bases and V by 5 bases; bases with no gene match: 9. Germline V gives CDR1 SQVTM, CDR2 ANQGSEA. CDR3 protein: CSVSVGTGDDYGYTL. Here the CDR3 DNA reads TGCAGCGTTTCGGTTGGGACAGGGGATGACTATGGCTACACCCTC.

The gene calls are TRBV5-4 and TRBJ2-1, with 8 bases that match TRBD1. The CDR3 has 14 residues. J lost 8 bases, V lost 4 bases, and 8 bases had no gene match. Germline V gene data show CDR1 as SGHNT and CDR2 as YYREEE (reference sequence). CDR3 coding DNA: TGTGCCAGCAGCGTGCAGGGGGCTAGCGATGAGCAGTTCTTC. Its protein product is CASSVQGASDEQFF. Supplemented by reference TRBV5-4 and TRBJ2-1, the full variable domain reads ETGVTQSPTHLIKTRGQQVTLRCSSQSGHNTVSWYQQALGQGPQFIFQYYREEENGRGNFPPRFSGLQFPNYSSELNVNALELDDSALYLCASSVQGASDEQFFGPGTRLTVL.

The chain recombines TRBV9 with TRBJ2-2, with 7 bases matching TRBD2. In germline, CDR1 is SGDLS, CDR2 YYNGEE. CDR3 length: 16 amino acids. V shed 0 bases, J shed 2 bases, and the junction held 4 bases outside the gene matches. The chain's CDR3 is CASSVVSSGNTGELFF. For the CDR3, the DNA is TGTGCCAGCAGCGTAGTCTCTAGCGGTAACACCGGGGAGCTGTTTTTT.

CDR3 residues: CASSWTLAYETQYF. CDR3 DNA sequence: TGTGCCAGCAGTTGGACGTTAGCGTACGAGACCCAGTACTTC. This sequence joins TRBV5-8 and TRBJ2-5; D is perhaps TRBD2 (5 bases). Between the trimmed V and J ends, which lost 5 bases and 5 bases, there was a span of 16 bases. The CDR3 loop spans 14 amino acids. Germline V gene lookup returns CDR1 SGHTS and CDR2 YDEGEE.

On this clone: A junction boundary mismatches the germline segment, possibly from a read error. The chain links TRBV30 to TRBJ2-1; TRBD2 aligns across 10 bases. The CDR3 is made up of 14 amino acids. Per germline, CDR1 GTSNPN and CDR2 SVGIG (reference sequence). As DNA, the CDR3 is TGTGCCTGGAGTGTATTGTCTAGCGGGAGTGAGGAGTTCTTC. Translated: CAWSVLSSGSEEFF.

The V and J genes are TRBV9 and TRBJ2-7, with D tentatively TRBD1 (5 bases). V lost 0 bases and J lost 1, with 17 bases in between. CDR1 SGDLS and CDR2 YYNGEE come from the germline V gene. The CDR3 runs 17 residues. Here the CDR3 reads CASSVGTWGPTSYEQYF. The CDR3 DNA is TGTGCCAGCAGCGTAGGCACTTGGGGCCCGACATCCTACGAGCAGTACTTC. The full variable domain, its missing parts supplied by reference TRBV9 and TRBJ2-7, is DSGVTQTPKHLITATGQRVTLRCSPRSGDLSVYWYQQSLDQGLQFLIQYYNGEERAKGNILERFSAQQFPDLHSELNLSSLELGDSALYFCASSVGTWGPTSYEQYFGPGTRLTVT.

This clone is medium-sized in the sample. CDR3 sequence reads: CSALGGTEAFF. Written as DNA, the CDR3 is TGCAGTGCCCTGGGGGGGACTGAAGCTTTCTTT. V usage is TRBV20-1 and J usage is TRBJ1-1, with a tentative D call TRBD1 (5 bases). Germline values: CDR1 DFQATT, CDR2 SNEGSKA (reference sequence). The CDR3 extends over 11 amino acids. V lost 6 bases, J lost 5 bases, and 10 bases lay in between.

V gene TRBV10-3 combines with J gene TRBJ2-2, with D tentatively TRBD2 (6 bases). V dropped 10 bases and J dropped 2 bases, with 17 bases sitting between them. The CDR3 has 15 amino acids. Germline V gene sequence: CDR1 ENHRY, CDR2 SYGVKD. The CDR3 nucleotides are TGTGCCAGCTACCGGGACTCAGACAACACCGGGGAGCTGTTTTTT. It codes for CASYRDSDNTGELFF.

The chain couples TRBV11-2 to TRBJ2-3, with D possibly matching TRBD1 (6 bases). Germline V gene data show CDR1 as SGHAT and CDR2 as FQNNGV. CDR3 length: 13 residues. The ends were cut back, 0 bases at V and 8 bases at J, with 9 bases in the middle. CDR3 nucleotides: TGTGCCAGCAGCTTAGAACAGGGTCGTACGCAGTATTTT. It yields the protein CASSLEQGRTQYF.

The rearrangement links TRBV10-3 to TRBJ1-2; TRBD1 matches at 9 bases. CDR1 ENHRY and CDR2 SYGVKD come from the germline V gene. The CDR3 has 14 residues. DNA of the CDR3: TGTGCACATCGTGGGGACAGGGAGGGTTCGGGCTACACCTTC. This translates into CAHRGDREGSGYTF.

This clone was seen only a few times. The J gene is TRBJ2-1, the V gene TRBV27, with 11 bases identical to TRBD2. CDR1 and CDR2 from the germline V gene are MNHEY and SMNVEV (reference sequence). This CDR3 has 20 residues. V dropped 4 bases and J dropped 3; count of bases not matched to a gene: 17. CDR3 protein: CASSSPQGYGTSGNYNEQFF. DNA of the CDR3: TGTGCCAGCAGTTCCCCACAGGGCTACGGGACTAGCGGCAACTACAATGAGCAGTTCTTC.

The chain combines TRBV27 with TRBJ2-7; 9 bases match TRBD2. Looked up from germline, CDR1 is MNHEY and CDR2 is SMNVEV (reference sequence). J gave up 2 bases and V 6 bases, and 8 bases lay outside the gene matches. The CDR3 consists of 15 residues. Here the CDR3 DNA reads TGTGCCAGCAGCGAAAGCGGGAGGCCCCCCTACGAGCAGTACTTC. Amino acids: CASSESGRPPYEQYF.

The chain recombines TRBV18 with TRBJ1-2; a possible D gene is TRBD1 (5 bases). Germline CDR1 KGHSH, CDR2 LQKENI. This CDR3 has 15 residues. V was cut by 4 bases and J by 0 bases, with 12 bases left in between. CDR3 coding DNA: TGTGCCAGCTCACAGGCAGGGCCTCCTAACTATGGCTACACCTTC. Protein product: CASSQAGPPNYGYTF.

The chain links TRBV2 to TRBJ2-7; 8 bases fit TRBD2. Looked up from germline, CDR1 is SNHLY and CDR2 is FYNNEI. Losses at the gene ends were 7 bases for V and 4 bases for J; bases not matched to a gene: 6. This CDR3 is built from 13 residues. The CDR3 loop is CASTPRGAYEQYF. Written as DNA, the CDR3 is TGTGCCAGCACCCCGCGGGGGGCGTACGAGCAGTACTTC.